This TCR beta chain was captured in a study of blood T cell repertoires in COVID-19. The overall study: From the United States, Italy and Spain came samples of acute and convalescent COVID-19. The cDNA or gDNA used as material had been derived from T cells, B-cell-depleted T cells, or PBMCs.

The CDR3 has 15 amino acids. Trimming at V came to 4 bases and at J to 2 bases, leaving 8 bases not matched to a gene. Germline CDR1 and CDR2: ENHRY and SYGVKD. Some clones are missing from TCRdb's copy, which holds only in-frame ones; the method was immunoSEQ multiplex PCR. The top ten clones hold about 4.3% of a sample with more than 55,000 clones, around 88% of them seen once. The sequence was obtained from a man aged 55 to 70 with acute or convalescent COVID-19. The material sequenced was peripheral blood. J is TRBJ2-7 and V is TRBV10-3, with TRBD1 matching over 7 bases. CDR3 coding DNA: TGTGCCATCAGTGGTAGGGGGCCCCCGACCTACGAGCAGTACTTC. This sequence encodes CAISGRGPPTYEQYF.